Following are 9 T cell receptor beta chains from one sample sequenced in a study of blood T cell repertoires in COVID-19. Method: immunoSEQ multiplex PCR; TCRdb's copy keeps in-frame clones and lacks some. The sample yields about 88,000 clones, approximately 87% seen once. The specimen sequenced was peripheral blood. The receptors shown here come from a woman in her seventies with acute or convalescent COVID-19.

This chain uses TRBV29-1 with TRBJ1-3; D not certain. Germline V gives CDR1 SQVTM, CDR2 ANQGSEA. Trimming cost V 3 bases and J 4 bases, with 10 bases left between them. This CDR3 spans 13 amino acids. The CDR3 coding sequence is TGCAGCGTTGATTCGGGGAACGGAAACACCATATATTTT. Residues: CSVDSGNGNTIYF.

The chain has TRBV7-2 and TRBJ2-4, with TRBD1 matching 8 bases. The CDR3 runs 18 residues. The germline CDR1 and CDR2 sequences are SGHTA and FQGNSA. The V gene end was trimmed by 5 bases and the J gene end by 2 bases; junction bases not matched to a gene: 14. The CDR3 loop reads CASSEQGAPPLPKNIQYF. The DNA of the CDR3 is TGTGCCAGCAGCGAGCAGGGGGCGCCTCCCCTACCCAAAAACATTCAGTACTTC.

This chain uses TRBV5-1 with TRBJ1-1, with D maybe TRBD1 (6 bases). V shed 4 bases and J shed 6 bases, with 16 bases lying between them. The CDR3 spans 14 residues. Germline loops: CDR1 SGHRS, CDR2 YFSETQ. In nucleotides, the CDR3 is TGCGCCAGCAGCGTGGACAGTGGAACCCCTGAAGCTTTCTTT. Its protein product is CASSVDSGTPEAFF.

As DNA, the CDR3 is TGCGCCAGCAGCCATCAAGGACTAGCGGGACGGACCGGGGAGCTGTTTTTT. Translating it yields CASSHQGLAGRTGELFF. The chain recombines TRBV4-3 with TRBJ2-2, with 12 bases identical to TRBD2. V shed 3 bases and J 5 bases; nucleotides not matched to a gene: 7. CDR3 length: 17 amino acids. The germline CDR1 and CDR2 sequences are LGHNA and YSLEER.

The gene calls are TRBV2 and TRBJ2-7; 7 positions match TRBD2. The CDR3 spans 13 residues. After removal of 1 base from V and 13 bases from J, the junction contained 10 bases not matched to a gene. Germline CDR1 is SNHLY and CDR2 is FYNNEI. The CDR3 nucleotides read TGTGCCAGCAGTGAAGGGGGAGAGCGGGGCGGCTACGTC. Translated: CASSEGGERGGYV.

The chain carries TRBV2 and TRBJ2-5; D is ambiguous. Germline V gene sequence: CDR1 SNHLY, CDR2 FYNNEI. V dropped 6 bases and J dropped 2 bases, with 10 bases sitting between them. The CDR3 runs to 13 residues. The CDR3 loop is CASRMTRQETQYF. The CDR3 DNA is TGTGCCAGCAGGATGACACGGCAAGAGACCCAGTACTTC.

The chain is built from TRBV5-8 and TRBJ2-1; a weak D match, TRBD2 (6 bases). Deletions cut 5 bases from V and 3 bases from J, with 12 bases between. CDR3 size: 14 residues. Germline CDR1 and CDR2: SGHTS and YDEGEE. The CDR3: CASRRTGDYNEQFF. CDR3 DNA sequence: TGTGCCAGCAGGAGGACGGGAGACTACAATGAGCAGTTCTTC.

The chain carries TRBV2 and TRBJ2-3, with TRBD2 matching 8 bases. The CDR3 has 15 residues. The V gene end was trimmed by 6 bases and the J gene end by 3 bases; junction bases not matched to a gene: 8. CDR1 SNHLY and CDR2 FYNNEI come from the germline V gene. CDR3 sequence (DNA): TGTGCCAGCAGCCTTAGCGGGGCCAGGACAGATACGCAGTATTTT. Encoded protein: CASSLSGARTDTQYF.

The chain links TRBV11-2 to TRBJ2-7; the match to TRBD1 covers 11 bases. Losses at the gene ends were 1 base for V and 6 bases for J; bases not matched to a gene: 11. This CDR3 has 17 residues. The germline gives CDR1 SGHAT, CDR2 FQNNGV. CDR3 in DNA: TGTGCCAGCAGCTTAGGCTACGGACAGGGGGCGAGGGCCGAGCAGTACGTC. It specifies CASSLGYGQGARAEQYV.